This T cell receptor (beta chain) was recovered during a study of tumor-infiltrating lymphocytes in primary liver carcinoma. Study in general: Each of the growths was stage T1-T3 N0M0, extending roughly 4.2 to 11 cm across.

Germline V gives CDR1 MDHEN, CDR2 SYDVKM. The CDR3 is made up of 13 amino acids. V was shortened by 5 bases and J by 5 bases, with 13 bases between the two germline ends. With a constant-region primer, TCR beta cDNA was made from approximately 450 ng of total RNA. Generation of the TCR beta libraries relied on three nested multiplex PCR rounds using slightly modified ARM-PCR. Use of TRBV1-TRBV30 forward primers with a C-beta reverse primer characterized the first two PCR rounds, which lasted about 9 cycles each. Each CDR3 protein gets one entry after TCRdb re-called the multiplex PCR reads with MiXCR. The sample lists around 170,000 distinct CDR3 sequences, 50% to 75% seen once, with 72% in the top ten. Alongside blood RNA obtained from unsorted whole blood, germline DNA was also extracted. The patients lived with chronic HBV infection and had not yet received any treatment. Collected before surgery were four milliliters of peripheral blood.

This TCR derives from a man aged 40-49 years with primary liver carcinoma and hepatitis B virus infection. J is TRBJ2-7 and V is TRBV28, with D possibly being TRBD2 (5 bases). Source material: peripheral blood. This chain's CDR3 is CASSVVASDEQYF. CDR3 nucleotide sequence: TGTGCCAGCAGTGTGGTAGCGAGTGACGAGCAGTACTTC.